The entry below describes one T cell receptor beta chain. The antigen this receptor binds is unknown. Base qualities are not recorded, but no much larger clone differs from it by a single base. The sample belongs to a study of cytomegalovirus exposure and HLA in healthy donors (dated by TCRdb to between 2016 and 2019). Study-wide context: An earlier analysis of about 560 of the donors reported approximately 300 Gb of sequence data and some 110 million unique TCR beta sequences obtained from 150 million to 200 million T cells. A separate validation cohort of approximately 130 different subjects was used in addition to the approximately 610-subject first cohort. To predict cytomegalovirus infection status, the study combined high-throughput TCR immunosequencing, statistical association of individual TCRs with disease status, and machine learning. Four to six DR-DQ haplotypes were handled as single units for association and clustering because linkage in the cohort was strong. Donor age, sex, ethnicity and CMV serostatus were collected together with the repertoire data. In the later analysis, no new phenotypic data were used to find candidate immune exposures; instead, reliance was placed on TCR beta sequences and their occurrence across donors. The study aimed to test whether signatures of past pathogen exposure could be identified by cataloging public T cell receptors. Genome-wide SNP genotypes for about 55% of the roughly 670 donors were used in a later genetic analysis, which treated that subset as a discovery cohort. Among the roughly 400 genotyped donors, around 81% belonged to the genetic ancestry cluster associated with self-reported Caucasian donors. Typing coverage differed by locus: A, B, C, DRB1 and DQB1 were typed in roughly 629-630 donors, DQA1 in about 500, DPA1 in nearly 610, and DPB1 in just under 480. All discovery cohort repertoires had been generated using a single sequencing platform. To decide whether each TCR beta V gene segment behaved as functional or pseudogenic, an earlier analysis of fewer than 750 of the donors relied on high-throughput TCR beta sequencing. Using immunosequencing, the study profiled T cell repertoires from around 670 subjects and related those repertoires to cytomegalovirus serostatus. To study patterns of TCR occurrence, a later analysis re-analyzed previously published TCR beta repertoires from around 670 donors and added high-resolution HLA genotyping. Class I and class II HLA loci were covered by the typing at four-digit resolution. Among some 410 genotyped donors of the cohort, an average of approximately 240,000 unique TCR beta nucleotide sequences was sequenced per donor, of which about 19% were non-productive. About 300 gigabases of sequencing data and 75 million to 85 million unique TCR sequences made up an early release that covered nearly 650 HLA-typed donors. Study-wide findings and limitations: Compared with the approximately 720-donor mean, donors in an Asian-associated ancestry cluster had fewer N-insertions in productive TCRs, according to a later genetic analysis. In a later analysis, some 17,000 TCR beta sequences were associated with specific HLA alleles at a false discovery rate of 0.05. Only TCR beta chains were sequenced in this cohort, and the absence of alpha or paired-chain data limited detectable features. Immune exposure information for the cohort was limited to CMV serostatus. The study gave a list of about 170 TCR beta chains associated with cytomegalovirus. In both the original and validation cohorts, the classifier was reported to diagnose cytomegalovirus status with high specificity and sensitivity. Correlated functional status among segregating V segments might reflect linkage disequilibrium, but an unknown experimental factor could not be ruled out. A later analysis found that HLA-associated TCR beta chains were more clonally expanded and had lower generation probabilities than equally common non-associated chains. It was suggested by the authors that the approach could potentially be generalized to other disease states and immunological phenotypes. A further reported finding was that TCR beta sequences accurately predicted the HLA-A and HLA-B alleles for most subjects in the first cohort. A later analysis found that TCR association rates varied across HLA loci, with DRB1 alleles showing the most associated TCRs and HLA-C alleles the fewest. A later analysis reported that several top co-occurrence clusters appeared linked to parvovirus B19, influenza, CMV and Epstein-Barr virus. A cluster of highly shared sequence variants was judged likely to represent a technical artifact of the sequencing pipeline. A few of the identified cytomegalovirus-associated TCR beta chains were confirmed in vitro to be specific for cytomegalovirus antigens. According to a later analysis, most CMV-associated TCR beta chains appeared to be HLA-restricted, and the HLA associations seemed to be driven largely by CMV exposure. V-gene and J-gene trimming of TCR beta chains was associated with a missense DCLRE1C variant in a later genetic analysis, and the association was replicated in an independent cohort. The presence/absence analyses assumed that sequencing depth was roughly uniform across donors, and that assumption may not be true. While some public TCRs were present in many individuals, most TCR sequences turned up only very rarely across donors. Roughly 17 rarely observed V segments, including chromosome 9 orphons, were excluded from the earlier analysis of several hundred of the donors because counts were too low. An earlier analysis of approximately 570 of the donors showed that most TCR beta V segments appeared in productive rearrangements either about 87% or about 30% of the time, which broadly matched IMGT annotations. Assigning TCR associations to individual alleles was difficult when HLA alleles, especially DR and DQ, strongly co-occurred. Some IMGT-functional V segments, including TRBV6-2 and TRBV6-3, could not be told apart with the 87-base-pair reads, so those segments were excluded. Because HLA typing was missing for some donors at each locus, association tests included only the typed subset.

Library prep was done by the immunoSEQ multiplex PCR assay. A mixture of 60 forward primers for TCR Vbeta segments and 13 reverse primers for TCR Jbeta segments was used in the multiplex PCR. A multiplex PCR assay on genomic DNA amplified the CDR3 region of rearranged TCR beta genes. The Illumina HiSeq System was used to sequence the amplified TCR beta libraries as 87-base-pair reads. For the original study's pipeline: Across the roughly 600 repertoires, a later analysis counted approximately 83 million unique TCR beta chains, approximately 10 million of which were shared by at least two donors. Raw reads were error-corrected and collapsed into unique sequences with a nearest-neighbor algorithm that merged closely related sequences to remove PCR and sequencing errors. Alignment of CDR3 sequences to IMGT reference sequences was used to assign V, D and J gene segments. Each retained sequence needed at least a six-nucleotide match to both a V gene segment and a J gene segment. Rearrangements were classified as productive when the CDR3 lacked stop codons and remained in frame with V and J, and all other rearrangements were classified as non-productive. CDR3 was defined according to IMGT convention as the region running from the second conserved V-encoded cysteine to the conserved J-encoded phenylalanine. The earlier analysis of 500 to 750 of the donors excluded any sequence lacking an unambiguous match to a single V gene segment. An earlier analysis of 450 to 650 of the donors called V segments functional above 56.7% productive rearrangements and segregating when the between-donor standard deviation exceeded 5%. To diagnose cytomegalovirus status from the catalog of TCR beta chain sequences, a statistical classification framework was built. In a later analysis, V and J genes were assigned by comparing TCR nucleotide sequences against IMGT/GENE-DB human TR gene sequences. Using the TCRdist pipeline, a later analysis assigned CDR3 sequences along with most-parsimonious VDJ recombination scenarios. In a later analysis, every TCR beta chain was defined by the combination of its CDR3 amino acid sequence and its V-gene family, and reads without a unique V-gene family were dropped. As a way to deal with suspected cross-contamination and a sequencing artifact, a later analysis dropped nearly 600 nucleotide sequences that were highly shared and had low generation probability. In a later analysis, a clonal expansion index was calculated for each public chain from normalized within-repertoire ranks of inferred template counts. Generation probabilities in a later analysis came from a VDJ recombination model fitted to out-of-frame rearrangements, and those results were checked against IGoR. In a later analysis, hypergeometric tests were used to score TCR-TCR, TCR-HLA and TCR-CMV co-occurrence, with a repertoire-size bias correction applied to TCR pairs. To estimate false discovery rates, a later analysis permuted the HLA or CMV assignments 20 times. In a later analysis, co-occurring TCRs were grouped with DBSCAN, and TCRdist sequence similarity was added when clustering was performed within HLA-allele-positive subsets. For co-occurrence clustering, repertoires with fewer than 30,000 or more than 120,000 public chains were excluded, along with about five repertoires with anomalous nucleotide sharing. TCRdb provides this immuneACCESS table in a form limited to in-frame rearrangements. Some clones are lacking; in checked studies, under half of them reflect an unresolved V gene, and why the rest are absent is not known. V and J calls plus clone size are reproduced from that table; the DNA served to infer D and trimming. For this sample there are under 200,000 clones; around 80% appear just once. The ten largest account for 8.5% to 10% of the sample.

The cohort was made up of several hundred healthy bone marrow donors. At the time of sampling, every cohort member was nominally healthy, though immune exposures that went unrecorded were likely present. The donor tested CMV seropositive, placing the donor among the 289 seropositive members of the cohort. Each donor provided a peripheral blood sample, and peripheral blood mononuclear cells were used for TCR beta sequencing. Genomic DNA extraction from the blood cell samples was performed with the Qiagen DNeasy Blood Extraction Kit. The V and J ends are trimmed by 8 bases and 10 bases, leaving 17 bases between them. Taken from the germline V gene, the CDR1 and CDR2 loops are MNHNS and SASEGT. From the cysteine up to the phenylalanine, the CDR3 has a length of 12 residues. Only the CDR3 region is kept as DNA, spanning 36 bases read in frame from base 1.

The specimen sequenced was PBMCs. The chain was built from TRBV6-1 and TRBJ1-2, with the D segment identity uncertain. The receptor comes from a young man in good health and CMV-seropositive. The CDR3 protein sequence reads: CASLANSGVYTF. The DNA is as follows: TGTGCCAGCCTAGCTAATTCTGGTGTCTACACCTTC.